The clone carrying this TCR beta chain was counted only a few times. As yet, its antigen is unknown. CDR3 length: 15 residues. CDR1 is DFQATT and CDR2 is SNEGSKA in the germline V gene (reference sequence). J lost 6 bases, V lost 0 bases, and 5 bases had no gene match. The sample belongs to a study of blood T cells in healthy people across ages. General study points: The study lacked donor CMV status, which possibly confounded expanded clonotype changes. Researchers judged that diversity estimates from one million T cells fell short of true values. Roughly linear declines in TCR beta diversity per million T cells occurred with age.

It was with a sample-barcoded 5' primer and a J-beta primer mix that a second PCR of about 7 to 12 cycles was run. TCRdb recomputed calls from the 5' RACE reads with MiXCR, one row per CDR3 protein. The data show over a million distinct CDR3 sequences, 40% to 50% seen once. Individuals who donated were healthy Caucasians from Russia aged about 6 to 100. The sequence was obtained from a woman aged 60 to 75 in good health. Sequencing was performed on blood. The V gene is TRBV20-1, the J gene TRBJ2-1, with 10 nucleotides matching TRBD2. In nucleotides, the CDR3 is TGCAGTGCTAGAGACCCAGCGGGAGGGGTCAATGAGCAGTTCTTC. Translation gives CSARDPAGGVNEQFF.